Detailed here is one T cell receptor (beta chain). The sample comes from a study of blood T cell repertoires in COVID-19. Study-level information: Acute and convalescent COVID-19 samples came from the United States, Italy and Spain. PBMCs, B-cell-depleted T cells, or T cells were the source of the cDNA or gDNA that made up the material.

Per the authors' pipeline: Reference gene primer amplification gave nucleated cell count estimates. Profiled with immunoSEQ multiplex PCR; TCRdb holds only in-frame clones, not every one. Clone size and V and J calls were adopted from that table, with D and trimming inferred from the DNA. The repertoire holds around 80,000 clones, with about four fifths as singletons. This CDR3 is built from 17 residues. This clonotype was obtained from a man older than 75 with acute or convalescent COVID-19. Sequencing was performed on peripheral blood. V gene TRBV21-1 combines with J gene TRBJ2-2; TRBD2, as called in the table, went unchecked against the DNA. TRBV21-1 is annotated as a pseudogene. CDR3: CASSKSITGTNTGELFF. CDR3 bases: TGTGCCAGCAGCAAATCAATTACGGGGACGAACACCGGGGAGCTGTTTTTT.